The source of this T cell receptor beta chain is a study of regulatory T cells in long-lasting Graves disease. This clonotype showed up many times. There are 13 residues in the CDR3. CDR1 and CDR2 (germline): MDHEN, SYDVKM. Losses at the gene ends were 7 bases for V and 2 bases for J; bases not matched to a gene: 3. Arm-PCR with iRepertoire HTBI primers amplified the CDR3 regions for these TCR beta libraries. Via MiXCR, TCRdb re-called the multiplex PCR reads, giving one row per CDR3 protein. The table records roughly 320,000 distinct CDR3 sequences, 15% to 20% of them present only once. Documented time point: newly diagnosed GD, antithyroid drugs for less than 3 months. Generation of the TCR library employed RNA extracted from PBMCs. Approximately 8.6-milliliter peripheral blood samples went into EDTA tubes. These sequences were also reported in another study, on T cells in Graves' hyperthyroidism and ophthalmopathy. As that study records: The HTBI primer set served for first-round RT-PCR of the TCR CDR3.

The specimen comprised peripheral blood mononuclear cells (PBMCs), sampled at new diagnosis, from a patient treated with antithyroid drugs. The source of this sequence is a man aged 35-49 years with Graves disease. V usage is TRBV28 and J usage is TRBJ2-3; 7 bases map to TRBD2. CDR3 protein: CASTRGVTDTQYF. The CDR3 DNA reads TGTGCCAGCACCCGGGGGGTCACAGATACGCAGTATTTT.